Below, one T cell receptor (beta chain) is given with its context. This sample stems from a study of blood T cell repertoires in COVID-19. Sequencing used immunoSEQ multiplex PCR; TCRdb keeps in-frame clones, though not all of them. The sample shows 400,000 to 450,000 clones, around 91% of them seen only once. Unmatched junction bases numbered 6, after V lost 5 bases and J lost 3 bases. The CDR3 has 15 residues. Germline V lookup: CDR1 LNHDA, CDR2 SQIVND (reference sequence). The sequenced sample consisted of PBMCs or T cells enriched from blood (not recorded which). This sequence joins TRBV19 and TRBJ2-7, with 11 bases matching TRBD2. The sequence was collected from a man aged 30-40 years who had recovered from COVID-19. The DNA for the CDR3 is TGTGCCAGTAGTCGTACTAGCGGGAGTGACTACGAGCAGTACTTC. Protein product: CASSRTSGSDYEQYF.